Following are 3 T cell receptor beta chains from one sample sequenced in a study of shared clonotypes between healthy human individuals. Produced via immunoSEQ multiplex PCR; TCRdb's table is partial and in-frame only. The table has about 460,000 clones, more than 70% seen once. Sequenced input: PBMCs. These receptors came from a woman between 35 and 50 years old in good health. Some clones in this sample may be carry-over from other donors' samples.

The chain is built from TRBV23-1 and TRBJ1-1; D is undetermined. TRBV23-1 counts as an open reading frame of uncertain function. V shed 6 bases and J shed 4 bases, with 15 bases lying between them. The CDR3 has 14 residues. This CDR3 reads CASRKTASVTEAFF. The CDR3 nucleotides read TGCGCCAGCAGGAAGACCGCCAGCGTCACTGAAGCTTTCTTT.

Here the CDR3 reads CASSSPFRPYEQYF. CDR3 sequence (DNA): TGTGCCAGCAGCTCCCCCTTTAGACCCTACGAGCAGTACTTC. The rearrangement links TRBV7-9 to TRBJ2-7; the D is unclear. Germline CDR1 is SEHNR and CDR2 is FQNEAQ (reference sequence). The CDR3 spans 14 residues. V lost 4 bases and J lost 2, with 12 bases in between.

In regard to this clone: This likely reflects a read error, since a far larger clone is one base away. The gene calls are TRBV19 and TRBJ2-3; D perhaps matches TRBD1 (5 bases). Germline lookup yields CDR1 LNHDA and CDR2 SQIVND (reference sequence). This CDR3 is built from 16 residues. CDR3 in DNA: TGTGCCAGTAGTATAAGAGTTGGGTCAGACAGAGATGCGCAGTATTTT. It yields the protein CASSIRVGSDRDAQYF.